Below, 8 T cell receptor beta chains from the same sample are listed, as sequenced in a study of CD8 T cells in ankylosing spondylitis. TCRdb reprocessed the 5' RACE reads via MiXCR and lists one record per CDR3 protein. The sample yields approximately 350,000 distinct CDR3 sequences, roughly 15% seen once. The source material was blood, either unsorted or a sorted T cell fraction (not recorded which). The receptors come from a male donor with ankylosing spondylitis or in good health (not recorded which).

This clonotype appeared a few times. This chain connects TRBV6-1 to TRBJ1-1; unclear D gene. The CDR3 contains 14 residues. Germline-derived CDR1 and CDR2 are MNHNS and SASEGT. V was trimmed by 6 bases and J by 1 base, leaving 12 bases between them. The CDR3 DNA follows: TGTGCCAGCAGCATACAGAGCTCGAACACTGAAGCTTTCTTT. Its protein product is CASSIQSSNTEAFF.

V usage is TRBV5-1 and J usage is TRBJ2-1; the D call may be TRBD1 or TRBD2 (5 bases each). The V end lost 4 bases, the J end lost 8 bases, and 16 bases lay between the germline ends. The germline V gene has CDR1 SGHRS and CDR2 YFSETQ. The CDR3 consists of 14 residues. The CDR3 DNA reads TGCGCCAGCAGCCGGGACCCAGTAGGGCATGAGCAGTTCTTC. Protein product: CASSRDPVGHEQFF.

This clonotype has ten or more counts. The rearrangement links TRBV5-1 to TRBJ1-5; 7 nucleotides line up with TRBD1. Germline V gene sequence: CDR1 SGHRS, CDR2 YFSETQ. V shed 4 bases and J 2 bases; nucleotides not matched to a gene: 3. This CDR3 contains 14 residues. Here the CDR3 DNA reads TGCGCCAGCAGCCCTGGACAGGGCAATCAGCCCCAGCATTTT. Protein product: CASSPGQGNQPQHF.

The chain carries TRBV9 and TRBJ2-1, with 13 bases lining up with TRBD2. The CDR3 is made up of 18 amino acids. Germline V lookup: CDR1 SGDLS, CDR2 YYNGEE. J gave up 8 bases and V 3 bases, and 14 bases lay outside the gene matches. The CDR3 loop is CASSEGLAGVNSRDEQFF. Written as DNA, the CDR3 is TGTGCCAGCAGCGAAGGACTAGCGGGAGTGAATTCGAGGGATGAGCAGTTCTTC.

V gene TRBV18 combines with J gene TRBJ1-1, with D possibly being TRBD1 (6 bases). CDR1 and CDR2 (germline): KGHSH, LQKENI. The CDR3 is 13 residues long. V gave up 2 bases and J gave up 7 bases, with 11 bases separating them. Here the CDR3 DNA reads TGTGCCAGCTCACCAAAGGGGGAGGGTGAAGCTTTCTTT. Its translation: CASSPKGEGEAFF. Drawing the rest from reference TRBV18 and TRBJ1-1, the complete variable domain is NAGVMQNPRHLVRRRGQEARLRCSPMKGHSHVYWYRQLPEEGLKFMVYLQKENIIDESGMPKERFSAEFPKEGPSILRIQQVVRGDSAAYFCASSPKGEGEAFFGQGTRLTVV.

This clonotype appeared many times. Here the CDR3 DNA reads TGCGCCAGCAGCAGCGGACTAGCCCCGACACAATACAATGAGCAGTTCTTC. Protein sequence: CASSSGLAPTQYNEQFF. The gene calls are TRBV5-1 and TRBJ2-1, with 8 bases aligning to TRBD2. V was clipped by 4 bases and J by 4 bases; unmatched bases: 13. Germline assignment: CDR1 SGHRS and CDR2 YFSETQ. The CDR3 has 17 residues.

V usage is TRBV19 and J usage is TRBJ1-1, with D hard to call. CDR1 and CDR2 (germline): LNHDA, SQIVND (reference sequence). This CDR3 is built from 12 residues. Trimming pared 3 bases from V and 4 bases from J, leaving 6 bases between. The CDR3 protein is CASSIYPTEAFF. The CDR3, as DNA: TGTGCCAGTAGTATTTACCCCACTGAAGCTTTCTTT.

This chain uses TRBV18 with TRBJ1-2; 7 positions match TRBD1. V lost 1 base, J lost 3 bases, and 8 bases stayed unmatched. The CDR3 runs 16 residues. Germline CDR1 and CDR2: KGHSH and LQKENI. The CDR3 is CASSPRPTGPDYGYTF. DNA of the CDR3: TGTGCCAGCTCACCACGTCCGACAGGGCCGGACTATGGCTACACCTTC. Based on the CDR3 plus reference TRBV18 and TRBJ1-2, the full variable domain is NAGVMQNPRHLVRRRGQEARLRCSPMKGHSHVYWYRQLPEEGLKFMVYLQKENIIDESGMPKERFSAEFPKEGPSILRIQQVVRGDSAAYFCASSPRPTGPDYGYTFGSGTRLTVV.